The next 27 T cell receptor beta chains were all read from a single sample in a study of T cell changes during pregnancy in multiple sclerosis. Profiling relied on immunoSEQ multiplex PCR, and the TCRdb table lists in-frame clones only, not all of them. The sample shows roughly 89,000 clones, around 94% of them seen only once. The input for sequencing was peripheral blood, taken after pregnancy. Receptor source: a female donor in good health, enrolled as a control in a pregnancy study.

The CDR3 region is CASRRSTDTQYF. CDR3 DNA: TGTGCCAGCAGGAGGAGCACAGATACGCAGTATTTT. The gene calls are TRBV28 and TRBJ2-3; unclear D gene. CDR1 is MDHEN and CDR2 is SYDVKM in the germline V gene. The CDR3 extends over 12 amino acids. V was pared by 6 bases and J by 0 bases, with 4 bases between.

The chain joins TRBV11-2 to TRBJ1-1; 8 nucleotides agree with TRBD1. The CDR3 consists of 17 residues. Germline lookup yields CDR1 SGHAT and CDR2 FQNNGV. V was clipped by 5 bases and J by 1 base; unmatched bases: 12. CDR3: CASSPWTGPDPNTEAFF. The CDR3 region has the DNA TGTGCCAGCAGCCCATGGACAGGGCCCGACCCGAACACTGAAGCTTTCTTT.

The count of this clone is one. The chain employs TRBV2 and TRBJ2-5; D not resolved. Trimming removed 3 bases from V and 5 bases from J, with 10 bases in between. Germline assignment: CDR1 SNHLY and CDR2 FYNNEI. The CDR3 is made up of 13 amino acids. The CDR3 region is CASSDNLMETQYF. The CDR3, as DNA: TGTGCCAGCAGTGATAATTTAATGGAGACCCAGTACTTC.

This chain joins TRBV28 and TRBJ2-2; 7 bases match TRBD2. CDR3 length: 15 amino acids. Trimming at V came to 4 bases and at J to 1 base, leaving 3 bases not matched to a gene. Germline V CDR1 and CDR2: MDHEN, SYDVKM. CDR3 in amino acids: CASSWRTRNTGELFF. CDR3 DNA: TGTGCCAGCAGTTGGAGGACTAGGAACACCGGGGAGCTGTTTTTT.

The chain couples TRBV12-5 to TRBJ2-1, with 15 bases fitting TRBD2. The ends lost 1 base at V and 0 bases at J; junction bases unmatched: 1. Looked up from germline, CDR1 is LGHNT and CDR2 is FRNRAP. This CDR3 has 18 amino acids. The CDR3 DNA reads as TGTGCTAGTGGTTTGGAGGGACTAGCGGGAGGCTCCTACAATGAGCAGTTCTTC. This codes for CASGLEGLAGGSYNEQFF.

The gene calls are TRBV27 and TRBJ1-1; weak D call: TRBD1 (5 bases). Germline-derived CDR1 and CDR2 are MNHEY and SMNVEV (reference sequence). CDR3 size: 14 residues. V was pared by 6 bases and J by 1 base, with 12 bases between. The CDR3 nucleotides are TGTGCCAGCAGCGGAAAAAGGGGGAACACTGAAGCTTTCTTT. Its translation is CASSGKRGNTEAFF.

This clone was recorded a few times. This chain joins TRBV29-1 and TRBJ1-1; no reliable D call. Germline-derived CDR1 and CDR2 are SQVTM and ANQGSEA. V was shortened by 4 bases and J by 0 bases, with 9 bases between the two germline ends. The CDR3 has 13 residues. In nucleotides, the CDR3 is TGCAGCGTTGCTAACAGCATGAACACTGAAGCTTTCTTT. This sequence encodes CSVANSMNTEAFF. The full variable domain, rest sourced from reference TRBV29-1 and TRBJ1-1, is SAVISQKPSRDICQRGTSLTIQCQVDSQVTMMFWYRQQPGQSLTLIATANQGSEATYESGFVIDKFPISRPNLTFSTLTVSNMSPEDSSIYLCSVANSMNTEAFFGQGTRLTVV.

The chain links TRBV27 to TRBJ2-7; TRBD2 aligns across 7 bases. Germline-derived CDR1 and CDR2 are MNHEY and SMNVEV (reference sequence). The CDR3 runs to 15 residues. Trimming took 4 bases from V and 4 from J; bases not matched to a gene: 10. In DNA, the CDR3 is TGTGCCAGCAGTTCGCCGGGCTGGGAGGGGTACGAGCAGTACTTC. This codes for CASSSPGWEGYEQYF.

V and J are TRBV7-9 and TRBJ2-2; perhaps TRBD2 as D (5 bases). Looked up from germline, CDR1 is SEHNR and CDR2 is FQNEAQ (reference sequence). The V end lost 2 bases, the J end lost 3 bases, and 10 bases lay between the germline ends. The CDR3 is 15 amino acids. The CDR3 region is CASSLTSGDTGELFF. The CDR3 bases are TGTGCCAGCAGCTTAACTAGTGGCGACACCGGGGAGCTGTTTTTT.

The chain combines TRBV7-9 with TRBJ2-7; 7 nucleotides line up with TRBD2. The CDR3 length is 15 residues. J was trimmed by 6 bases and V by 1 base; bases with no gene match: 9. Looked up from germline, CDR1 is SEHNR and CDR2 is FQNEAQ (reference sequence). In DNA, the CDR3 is TGTGCCAGCAGCTTAGTTAGCGGGCGTCTCGGCGAGCAGTACTTC. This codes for CASSLVSGRLGEQYF.

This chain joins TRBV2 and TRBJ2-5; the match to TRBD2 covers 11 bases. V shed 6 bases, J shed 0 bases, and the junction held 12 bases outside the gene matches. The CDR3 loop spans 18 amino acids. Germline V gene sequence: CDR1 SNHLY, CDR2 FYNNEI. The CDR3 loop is CASRSPGLADPYQETQYF. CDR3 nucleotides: TGTGCCAGCAGGAGCCCGGGACTAGCGGATCCGTACCAAGAGACCCAGTACTTC.

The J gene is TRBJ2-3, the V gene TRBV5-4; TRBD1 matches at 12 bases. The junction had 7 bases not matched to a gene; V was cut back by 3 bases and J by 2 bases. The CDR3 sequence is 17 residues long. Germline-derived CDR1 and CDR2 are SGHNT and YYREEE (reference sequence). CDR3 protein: CASSSPGQGALTDTQYF. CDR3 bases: TGTGCCAGCAGCTCTCCGGGACAGGGGGCTCTCACAGATACGCAGTATTTT.

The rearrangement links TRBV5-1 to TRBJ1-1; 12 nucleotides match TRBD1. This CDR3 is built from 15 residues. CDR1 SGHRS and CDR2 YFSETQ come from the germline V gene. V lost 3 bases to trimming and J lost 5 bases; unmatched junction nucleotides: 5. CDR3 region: CASSSGTGGGTEAFF. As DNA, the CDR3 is TGCGCCAGCAGCTCGGGGACAGGGGGCGGTACTGAAGCTTTCTTT.

CDR3 sequence: CSVAGGRMDTQYF. The DNA of the CDR3 is TGCAGCGTGGCAGGGGGGAGGATGGATACGCAGTATTTT. The chain combines TRBV29-1 with TRBJ2-3; D is perhaps TRBD1 (7 bases). CDR3 size: 13 residues. CDR1 and CDR2 from the germline V gene are SQVTM and ANQGSEA. The V end lost 6 bases, the J end lost 6 bases, and 16 bases lay between the germline ends.

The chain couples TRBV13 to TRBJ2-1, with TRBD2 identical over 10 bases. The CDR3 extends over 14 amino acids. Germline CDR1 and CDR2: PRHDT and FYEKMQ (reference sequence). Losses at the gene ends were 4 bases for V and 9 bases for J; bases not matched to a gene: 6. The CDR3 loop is CASSSLAGVIEQFF. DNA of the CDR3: TGTGCCAGCAGCTCGCTAGCGGGAGTAATTGAGCAGTTCTTC. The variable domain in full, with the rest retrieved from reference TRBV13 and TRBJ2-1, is AAGVIQSPRHLIKEKRETATLKCYPIPRHDTVYWYQQGPGQDPQFLISFYEKMQSDKGSIPDRFSAQQFSDYHSELNMSSLELGDSALYFCASSSLAGVIEQFFGPGTRLTVL.

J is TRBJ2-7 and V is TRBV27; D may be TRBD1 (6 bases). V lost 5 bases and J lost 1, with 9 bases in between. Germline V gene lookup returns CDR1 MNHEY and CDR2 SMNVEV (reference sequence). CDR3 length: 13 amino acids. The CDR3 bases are TGTGCCAGCAGTCTACAGGGTTCCTACGAGCAGTACTTC. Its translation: CASSLQGSYEQYF.

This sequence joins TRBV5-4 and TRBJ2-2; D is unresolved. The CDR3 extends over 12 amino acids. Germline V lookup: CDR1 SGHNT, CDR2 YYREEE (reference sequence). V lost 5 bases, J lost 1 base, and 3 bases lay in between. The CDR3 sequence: CASRLNTGELFF. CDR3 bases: TGTGCCAGCAGACTGAACACCGGGGAGCTGTTTTTT.

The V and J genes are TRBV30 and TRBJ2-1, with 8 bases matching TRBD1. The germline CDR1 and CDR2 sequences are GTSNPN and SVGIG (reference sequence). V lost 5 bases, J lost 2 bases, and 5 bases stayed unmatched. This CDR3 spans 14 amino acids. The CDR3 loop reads CAWVDRGTYNEQFF. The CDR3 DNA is TGTGCCTGGGTTGACAGGGGTACCTACAATGAGCAGTTCTTC.

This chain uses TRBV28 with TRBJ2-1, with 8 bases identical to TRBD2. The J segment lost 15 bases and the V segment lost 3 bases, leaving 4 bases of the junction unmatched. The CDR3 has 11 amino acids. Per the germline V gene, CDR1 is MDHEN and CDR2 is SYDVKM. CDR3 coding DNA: TGTGCCAGCAGTTTGGTAGCGGGATTGTTCTTC. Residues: CASSLVAGLFF.

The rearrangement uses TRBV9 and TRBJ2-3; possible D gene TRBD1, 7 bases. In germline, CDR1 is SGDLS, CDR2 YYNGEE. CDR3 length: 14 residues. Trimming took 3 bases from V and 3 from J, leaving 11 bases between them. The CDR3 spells CASSGRGRTDTQYF. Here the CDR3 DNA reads TGTGCCAGCAGCGGGAGGGGGCGGACAGATACGCAGTATTTT.

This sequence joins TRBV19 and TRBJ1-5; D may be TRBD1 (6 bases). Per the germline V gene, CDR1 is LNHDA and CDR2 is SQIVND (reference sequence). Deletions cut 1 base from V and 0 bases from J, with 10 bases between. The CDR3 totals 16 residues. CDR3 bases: TGTGCCAGTAGTATAGGGGACATCCATAGCAATCAGCCCCAGCATTTT. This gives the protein CASSIGDIHSNQPQHF.

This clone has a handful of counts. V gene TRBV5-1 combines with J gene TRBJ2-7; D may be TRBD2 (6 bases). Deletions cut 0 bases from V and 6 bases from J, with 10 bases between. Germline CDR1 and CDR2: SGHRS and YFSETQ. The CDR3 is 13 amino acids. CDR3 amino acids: CASSLGLESEQYF. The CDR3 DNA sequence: TGCGCCAGCAGCTTGGGACTAGAGTCCGAGCAGTACTTC.

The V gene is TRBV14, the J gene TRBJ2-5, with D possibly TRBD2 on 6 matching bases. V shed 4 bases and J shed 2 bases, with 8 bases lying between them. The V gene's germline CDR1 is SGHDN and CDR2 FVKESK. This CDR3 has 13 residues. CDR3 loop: CASSLGLQETQYF. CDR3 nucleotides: TGTGCCAGCAGCCTGGGACTTCAAGAGACCCAGTACTTC.

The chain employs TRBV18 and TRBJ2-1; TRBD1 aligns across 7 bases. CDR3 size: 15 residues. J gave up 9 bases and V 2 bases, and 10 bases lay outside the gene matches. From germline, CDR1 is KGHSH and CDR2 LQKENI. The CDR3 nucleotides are TGTGCCAGCTCACCAAGCCAGGGGGAATTGAGTGAGCAGTTCTTC. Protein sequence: CASSPSQGELSEQFF.

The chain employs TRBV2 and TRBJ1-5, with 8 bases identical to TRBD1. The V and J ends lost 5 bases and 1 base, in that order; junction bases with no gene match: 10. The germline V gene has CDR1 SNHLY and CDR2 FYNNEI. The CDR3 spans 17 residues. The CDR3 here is CASSTLADRASNQPQHF. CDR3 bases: TGTGCCAGCAGTACCCTCGCGGACAGGGCAAGCAATCAGCCCCAGCATTTT.

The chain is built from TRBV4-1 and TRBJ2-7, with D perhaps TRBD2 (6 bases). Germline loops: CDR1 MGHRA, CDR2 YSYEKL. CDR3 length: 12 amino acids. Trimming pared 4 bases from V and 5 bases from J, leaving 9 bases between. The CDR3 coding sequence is TGCGCCAGCAGCCCGGGGGTGGACGAGCAGTACTTC. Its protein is CASSPGVDEQYF.

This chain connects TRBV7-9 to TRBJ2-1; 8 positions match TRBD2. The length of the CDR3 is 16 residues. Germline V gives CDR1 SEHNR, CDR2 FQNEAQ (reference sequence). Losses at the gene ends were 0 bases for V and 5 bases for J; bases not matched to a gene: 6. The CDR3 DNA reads TGTGCCAGCAGCTTAGCCTCGGGAGGGCCAGACAATGAGCAGTTCTTC. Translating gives CASSLASGGPDNEQFF.